This TCR beta chain was sequenced in a study of T cells in Graves' hyperthyroidism and ophthalmopathy. Turning to the study itself: Peripheral blood was collected at initial diagnosis, before any treatment.

Concerning this clonotype: The antigen is not known.

Orbital computed tomography and thyroid ultrasound, together with serum TRAb and thyroxine and clinical symptoms, were used for diagnoses. Study-wide results and caveats: Blood also contained most expanded thyroid clonotypes above 0.001. Ophthalmopathy, as predicted by the model, came a median roughly 6.8 months after the prediction.

There were TCR beta CDR3 regions amplified from RNA transcripts. RT-PCR in the first round (using the HTBI primer set) targeted the TCR CDR3. TCRdb processed the multiplex PCR reads anew with MiXCR; each CDR3 protein has one entry. The sample has roughly 640,000 distinct CDR3 sequences; approximately 15% are singletons. Germline CDR1 reads KGHSH; CDR2 reads LQKENI. V was clipped by 0 bases and J by 4 bases; unmatched bases: 5. The CDR3 length is 17 residues. This sequence originates from a woman in her 40s with Graves' ophthalmopathy. This chain links TRBV18 with TRBJ2-2; TRBD2 matches at 10 bases. Specimen: blood. The CDR3 region has the DNA TGTGCCAGCTCACCACCCCTAGCGGGAGACGGCACCGGGGAGCTGTTTTTT. It translates to CASSPPLAGDGTGELFF. Based on the CDR3 plus reference TRBV18 and TRBJ2-2, the full variable domain is NAGVMQNPRHLVRRRGQEARLRCSPMKGHSHVYWYRQLPEEGLKFMVYLQKENIIDESGMPKERFSAEFPKEGPSILRIQQVVRGDSAAYFCASSPPLAGDGTGELFFGEGSRLTVL.